The 29 T cell receptor beta chains given below trace back to one sample, sequenced in a study of beta chain features in type 1 diabetes. Every bit of the isolated RNA underwent reverse transcription, so sequencing read expressed TCRB transcripts. Method: immunoSEQ multiplex PCR; TCRdb's copy keeps in-frame clones and lacks some. The data hold over 600,000 clones, with about an eighth observed a single time. Regarding the study as a whole: Type 1 diabetes patients had moderately but significantly shorter TCRB CDR3s in all four CD4+ subsets.

These TCRs are of unknown antigen specificity. Sample: naive CD4+ T cells from blood. The receptors shown here come from a young man with type 1 diabetes.

The chain joins TRBV14 to TRBJ1-6; D not certain. Germline CDR1 SGHDN, CDR2 FVKESK. V lost 0 bases and J 10 bases, leaving 13 bases between the germline ends. The CDR3 is 15 amino acids. CDR3 region: CASSQDPGEWSPLHF. The CDR3 region has the DNA TGTGCCAGCAGCCAAGATCCCGGGGAGTGGTCACCCCTCCACTTT.

This clone was observed a handful of times. This chain links TRBV4-3 with TRBJ2-1, with D uncertain. The CDR3 sequence is 15 residues long. The germline gives CDR1 LGHNA, CDR2 YSLEER. V was clipped by 1 base and J by 0 bases, with 7 bases between them. This CDR3 is CASSQVQSSYNEQFF. The CDR3 DNA reads as TGCGCCAGCAGCCAAGTACAAAGCTCCTACAATGAGCAGTTCTTC.

This clone has just a few counts. J is TRBJ2-7 and V is TRBV11-2; D is perhaps TRBD2 (5 bases). Germline CDR1 SGHAT, CDR2 FQNNGV. V gave up 1 base and J gave up 3 bases, with 10 bases separating them. There are 14 residues in the CDR3. CDR3 bases: TGTGCCAGCAGCTTAGCCGGACTGAGCTACGAGCAGTACTTC. This sequence encodes CASSLAGLSYEQYF.

The rearrangement uses TRBV7-2 and TRBJ2-3, with 12 bases matching TRBD2. Losses at the gene ends were 3 bases for V and 6 bases for J; bases not matched to a gene: 7. The CDR3 loop spans 16 amino acids. The germline V gene has CDR1 SGHTA and CDR2 FQGNSA. CDR3 bases: TGTGCCAGCAGCTTGCTAGCGGGGGGGCCAGAGGATACGCAGTATTTT. This gives the protein CASSLLAGGPEDTQYF.

The sample holds a few counts of this clone. This chain joins TRBV9 and TRBJ1-6; a possible D gene is TRBD1 (6 bases). The CDR3 length is 14 residues. The V gene's germline CDR1 is SGDLS and CDR2 YYNGEE. V lost 0 bases to trimming and J lost 9 bases, with 10 bases between them. CDR3 sequence reads: CASSVDQGTSPLHF. The CDR3 DNA reads as TGTGCCAGCAGCGTAGATCAGGGGACTTCACCCCTCCACTTT.

The J gene is TRBJ1-5, the V gene TRBV27, with a tentative D call TRBD1 (5 bases). The CDR3 has 17 residues. Germline CDR1 is MNHEY and CDR2 is SMNVEV (reference sequence). Trimming removed 4 bases from V and 4 bases from J, with 20 bases in between. DNA of the CDR3: TGTGCCAGCAGTTCCCACGCCAGGGAACCTGGGAATCAGCCCCAGCATTTT. It codes for CASSSHAREPGNQPQHF.

The chain recombines TRBV19 with TRBJ1-6, with 7 bases identical to TRBD1. V gave up 5 bases and J gave up 7 bases; unmatched junction bases: 5. Germline CDR1 reads LNHDA; CDR2 reads SQIVND (reference sequence). The CDR3 loop spans 14 amino acids. CDR3 in amino acids: CASSLGQENSPLHF. The CDR3 nucleotides are TGTGCCAGTAGTTTAGGACAGGAGAATTCACCCCTCCACTTT.

This clone was detected only a few times. The rearrangement links TRBV9 to TRBJ2-2; tentative D call: TRBD1 (5 bases). The CDR3 length is 17 residues. V lost 0 bases and J lost 7, with 19 bases in between. From germline, CDR1 is SGDLS and CDR2 YYNGEE. The CDR3 sequence: CASSVDPRGAVHGELFF. The CDR3, as DNA: TGTGCCAGCAGCGTAGACCCTCGTGGGGCAGTCCACGGGGAGCTGTTTTTT.

Remarks on this clone: This specimen includes other DNA sequences encoding the same CDR3. V usage is TRBV30 and J usage is TRBJ2-5; D gene uncertain. CDR1 is GTSNPN, CDR2 SVGIG, per germline (reference sequence). V lost 4 bases and J 5 bases, leaving 8 bases between the germline ends. The CDR3 runs 11 residues. CDR3 loop: CAWTVGETQYF. The CDR3 coding sequence is TGTGCCTGGACCGTAGGGGAGACCCAGTACTTC. Combining the CDR3 with reference TRBV30 and TRBJ2-5 gives the whole variable domain SQTIHQWPATLVQPVGSPLSLECTVEGTSNPNLYWYRQAAGRGLQLLFYSVGIGQISSEVPQNLSASRPQDRQFILSSKKLLLSDSGFYLCAWTVGETQYFGPGTRLLVL.

This rearrangement joins TRBV7-2 to TRBJ1-2; 9 bases are shared with TRBD1. The length of the CDR3 is 15 residues. Germline V gene sequence: CDR1 SGHTA, CDR2 FQGNSA. The junction had 11 bases not matched to a gene; V was cut back by 5 bases and J by 7 bases. The CDR3 region has the DNA TGTGCCAGCAGCGCTCAGCCGGGACAGGGCGGTGGCTACACCTTC. It codes for CASSAQPGQGGGYTF.

Only a few counts were recorded for this clone. J is TRBJ2-2 and V is TRBV7-2; 7 bases align to TRBD1. Germline CDR1 is SGHTA and CDR2 is FQGNSA. The V segment lost 2 bases and the J segment 1 base; nucleotides outside the gene matches: 4. The CDR3 contains 16 residues. CDR3 DNA sequence: TGTGCCAGCAGCTTAAGACAGGGATGGAACACCGGGGAGCTGTTTTTT. Amino acids: CASSLRQGWNTGELFF.

In this sample, this clone turned up a few times. This chain links TRBV2 with TRBJ2-7, with D perhaps being TRBD1 or TRBD2 (5 bases each). The CDR3 length is 13 residues. Trimming removed 3 bases at V and 5 bases at J, with 11 bases between. CDR1 is SNHLY and CDR2 is FYNNEI in the germline V gene. The DNA of the CDR3 is TGTGCCAGCAGTGACACGAGGGACGACGAGCAGTACTTC. The encoded protein is CASSDTRDDEQYF.

The chain employs TRBV5-8 and TRBJ1-4; possibly TRBD1 for D (5 bases). The V gene's germline CDR1 is SGHTS and CDR2 YDEGEE. The length of the CDR3 is 12 residues. Trimming stripped 6 bases from V and 8 bases from J, with 11 bases between. Here the CDR3 reads CASTGVWEKLFF. CDR3 nucleotide sequence: TGTGCCAGCACGGGGGTATGGGAAAAACTGTTTTTT.

V and J are TRBV19 and TRBJ1-2; 8 bases agree with TRBD1. V gave up 4 bases and J gave up 5 bases; unmatched junction bases: 6. The CDR3 is 14 residues long. Per germline, CDR1 LNHDA and CDR2 SQIVND (reference sequence). This chain's CDR3 is CASSNSDRAYGYTF. For the CDR3, the DNA is TGTGCCAGTAGTAATTCGGACAGGGCGTATGGCTACACCTTC.

The V and J genes are TRBV5-1 and TRBJ2-7; the D gene could be TRBD1 or TRBD2 (5 bases each). Germline CDR1 is SGHRS and CDR2 is YFSETQ. Between the trimmed V and J ends, which lost 2 bases and 6 bases, there was a span of 15 bases. This CDR3 has 14 residues. CDR3 bases: TGCGCCAGCAGCTTATCACAAGGGACGGGCGAGCAGTACTTC. Its translation is CASSLSQGTGEQYF.

This clone has a handful of counts. The rearrangement links TRBV28 to TRBJ2-7; D call uncertain. CDR1 is MDHEN and CDR2 is SYDVKM in the germline V gene. The germline V and J ends were trimmed by 10 bases and 2 bases, with 9 bases remaining between them. The CDR3 has 11 amino acids. The CDR3 DNA is TGTGCCACGGCAGTGACCTACGAGCAGTACTTC. Translating it yields CATAVTYEQYF.

The chain combines TRBV9 with TRBJ2-3, with TRBD2 as a possible D gene (7 bases). Germline loops: CDR1 SGDLS, CDR2 YYNGEE. V lost 4 bases and J 5 bases, leaving 17 bases between the germline ends. The CDR3 consists of 15 residues. In DNA form, the CDR3 reads TGTGCCAGCAGCCCACATAGGGGGGGAGGAGATACGCAGTATTTT. Protein sequence: CASSPHRGGGDTQYF.

The J gene is TRBJ1-2, the V gene TRBV6-5; 9 bases fit TRBD1. Germline CDR1 MNHEY, CDR2 SVGAGI. The CDR3 is made up of 14 amino acids. V shed 6 bases, J shed 2 bases, and the junction held 4 bases outside the gene matches. The DNA of the CDR3 is TGTGCCAGCAGGGGACAGGGTGCGAACTATGGCTACACCTTC. Translation: CASRGQGANYGYTF.

This clone was seen more than once but under ten times. The chain combines TRBV5-4 with TRBJ2-3, with a tentative D call TRBD2 (5 bases). The CDR3 consists of 15 residues. Trimming cost V 0 bases and J 7 bases, with 15 bases left between them. Germline V gives CDR1 SGHNT, CDR2 YYREEE (reference sequence). CDR3 nucleotides: TGTGCCAGCAGCTTGGAGGAGGCCTTCCCCCATACGCAGTATTTT. Amino acids: CASSLEEAFPHTQYF.

This clone has at least ten counts. The chain links TRBV7-9 to TRBJ1-1, with D possibly being TRBD1 (6 bases). The germline V gene encodes CDR1 SEHNR and CDR2 FQNEAQ (reference sequence). There are 15 residues in the CDR3. Trimming removed 4 bases at V and 0 bases at J, with 12 bases between. The CDR3 sequence is CASSYQDRLNTEAFF. The CDR3 bases are TGTGCCAGCAGCTACCAGGACAGATTGAACACTGAAGCTTTCTTT.

The rearrangement links TRBV7-2 to TRBJ2-3, with 12 positions matching TRBD2. The CDR3 totals 15 residues. J was trimmed by 12 bases and V by 1 base; bases with no gene match: 8. CDR1 is SGHTA and CDR2 is FQGNSA in the germline V gene. This CDR3 reads CASSLGSSGGAFQYF. For the CDR3, the DNA is TGTGCCAGCAGCTTAGGGTCTAGCGGGGGGGCCTTCCAGTATTTT. The variable domain in full, completed from reference TRBV7-2 and TRBJ2-3, reads GAGVSQSPSNKVTEKGKDVELRCDPISGHTALYWYRQSLGQGLEFLIYFQGNSAPDKSGLPSDRFSAERTGGSVSTLTIQRTQQEDSAVYLCASSLGSSGGAFQYFGPGTRLTVL.

V is TRBV9 and J is TRBJ1-2; possibly TRBD1 for D (5 bases). The germline V gene has CDR1 SGDLS and CDR2 YYNGEE. Trimming pared 4 bases from V and 4 bases from J, leaving 17 bases between. The CDR3 has 15 residues. CDR3 sequence (DNA): TGTGCCAGCAGCTTCGGCCAGGGAGTAGGCTATGGCTACACCTTC. Translating it yields CASSFGQGVGYGYTF.

This clone has more than one count but fewer than ten. The chain combines TRBV10-3 with TRBJ1-6; a possible D gene is TRBD1 (5 bases). Germline V gene sequence: CDR1 ENHRY, CDR2 SYGVKD. The CDR3 consists of 15 residues. Trimming stripped 3 bases from V and 8 bases from J, with 14 bases between. As DNA, the CDR3 is TGTGCCATCAGTGAAGGACAACCAGGCGATTCACCCCTCCACTTT. It translates to CAISEGQPGDSPLHF.

This chain joins TRBV29-1 and TRBJ1-3; D perhaps matches TRBD1 (5 bases). The CDR3 sequence is 12 residues long. Germline CDR1 reads SQVTM; CDR2 reads ANQGSEA. The V end was cut by 3 bases, the J end by 4 bases, with 7 bases between. CDR3 loop: CSVETDGNTIYF. CDR3 bases: TGCAGCGTTGAGACAGACGGAAACACCATATATTTT.

This chain uses TRBV2 with TRBJ2-2; 10 positions match TRBD1. This CDR3 has 14 amino acids. V was pared by 6 bases and J by 11 bases, with 9 bases of the junction left unmatched. Germline CDR1 and CDR2: SNHLY and FYNNEI. The CDR3 DNA reads as TGTGCCAGCAGGTTGCTCCGGGACAGGGGAGAGCTGTTTTTT. It is translated as CASRLLRDRGELFF.

This clone showed up just a few times. This chain links TRBV28 with TRBJ2-2, with D hard to call. Trimming removed 1 base at V and 5 bases at J, with 5 bases between. In germline, CDR1 is MDHEN, CDR2 SYDVKM. There are 13 residues in the CDR3. The CDR3 loop is CASSLSQTGELFF. The CDR3 region has the DNA TGTGCCAGCAGTTTATCCCAAACCGGGGAGCTGTTTTTT.

This clone has more than one count but fewer than ten. The chain has TRBV9 and TRBJ2-6; TRBD1 aligns across 8 bases. The CDR3 covers 18 residues. Germline loops: CDR1 SGDLS, CDR2 YYNGEE. The V segment lost 2 bases and the J segment 0 bases; nucleotides outside the gene matches: 7. CDR3 in amino acids: CASSVGQGASSGANVLTF. CDR3 coding DNA: TGTGCCAGCAGCGTCGGCCAGGGGGCCAGCTCTGGGGCCAACGTCCTGACTTTC.

V gene TRBV5-1 combines with J gene TRBJ2-5; D not resolved. The V gene lost 0 bases and the J gene lost 9 bases, with 18 bases spanning the gap. This CDR3 is 15 amino acids long. CDR1 and CDR2 (germline): SGHRS, YFSETQ. Written as DNA, the CDR3 is TGCGCCAGCAGCTTGGCCGACGGGCCCGACCGGGCCCAGTACTTC. Translated: CASSLADGPDRAQYF.

Comment on this clone: In the same sample, other DNA sequences code for this CDR3. The rearrangement uses TRBV7-2 and TRBJ2-7; D unclear. Germline lookup yields CDR1 SGHTA and CDR2 FQGNSA. The CDR3 is made up of 13 amino acids. V was trimmed by 1 base and J by 4 bases, leaving 8 bases between them. CDR3 in amino acids: CASSLDAAYEQYF. Here the CDR3 DNA reads TGTGCCAGCAGCTTAGACGCCGCTTACGAGCAGTACTTC.